The 7 T cell receptor beta chains in this list originate from one sample, sequenced in a study of identical twins. TCRdb fed the 5' RACE reads into MiXCR, producing one record per CDR3 protein. The table has under 900,000 distinct CDR3 sequences, roughly an eighth seen once. The same sample was also studied in work on yellow fever vaccine responses in identical twins.

The sequencing input was PBMCs. These receptors were obtained from a woman aged 18-30 years in good health.

CDR3 protein: CASSIVVGRSTEQYF. CDR3 nucleotides: TGTGCCAGTAGTATCGTGGTGGGCAGGTCTACCGAGCAGTACTTC. The chain recombines TRBV19 with TRBJ2-7; D unresolved. The germline CDR1 and CDR2 sequences are LNHDA and SQIVND (reference sequence). The V gene lost 3 bases and the J gene lost 6 bases, with 18 bases spanning the gap. This CDR3 contains 15 residues.

This clonotype appeared many times. The chain couples TRBV28 to TRBJ2-1; the match to TRBD1 covers 12 bases. Germline V gene data show CDR1 as MDHEN and CDR2 as SYDVKM. The CDR3 is made up of 14 amino acids. The V and J ends lost 5 bases and 9 bases, in that order; junction bases with no gene match: 5. The CDR3 protein is CASSLGQGAGEQFF. The CDR3 DNA is TGTGCCAGCAGTCTGGGACAGGGGGCTGGTGAGCAGTTCTTC.

The V gene is TRBV4-1, the J gene TRBJ1-1; D is unclear. The CDR3 contains 15 residues. Germline CDR1 and CDR2: MGHRA and YSYEKL. V was pared by 8 bases and J by 0 bases, with 16 bases between. The CDR3 protein is CASRLNSQLNTEAFF. The CDR3 DNA reads TGCGCCAGCCGGCTGAATTCACAGCTGAACACTGAAGCTTTCTTT.

This clonotype was seen many times. The rearrangement uses TRBV12-3 or TRBV12-4 and TRBJ1-6; no definite D call. V shed 1 base and J shed 6 bases, with 10 bases lying between them. CDR3 length: 15 residues. This chain's CDR3 is CASSLGSYPNSPLHF. The CDR3 region has the DNA TGTGCCAGCAGTTTAGGGAGTTACCCTAATTCACCCCTCCACTTT.

The rearrangement uses TRBV4-1 and TRBJ1-2, with D tentatively TRBD1 (5 bases). The CDR3 runs to 15 residues. Germline V gives CDR1 MGHRA, CDR2 YSYEKL. V lost 2 bases and J lost 0, with 10 bases in between. The CDR3, as DNA: TGCGCCAGCAGCCAACTAAGGGGAGCTAACTATGGCTACACCTTC. Its protein product is CASSQLRGANYGYTF.

The chain combines TRBV2 with TRBJ2-7, with 8 bases fitting TRBD1. The CDR3 runs 14 residues. Per germline, CDR1 SNHLY and CDR2 FYNNEI. The V and J ends lost 9 bases and 0 bases, in that order; junction bases with no gene match: 7. The CDR3: CASDTGTGSYEQYF. Here the CDR3 DNA reads TGTGCCAGTGATACCGGGACAGGCTCCTACGAGCAGTACTTC. Together with reference TRBV2 and TRBJ2-7, the CDR3 gives the full variable domain: EPEVTQTPSHQVTQMGQEVILRCVPISNHLYFYWYRQILGQKVEFLVSFYNNEISEKSEIFDDQFSVERPDGSNFTLKIRSTKLEDSAMYFCASDTGTGSYEQYFGPGTRLTVT.

This clonotype was seen more than once but under ten times. CDR3: CASSRSGIQPQHF. The CDR3 DNA is TGTGCCAGCAGTCGATCCGGTATTCAGCCCCAGCATTTT. The chain carries TRBV6-1 and TRBJ1-5; D unresolved. The CDR3 runs 13 residues. Germline V gene sequence: CDR1 MNHNS, CDR2 SASEGT. Trimming cost V 5 bases and J 6 bases, with 11 bases left between them.